Reported below is one T cell receptor (beta chain). Its antigen is not known. The entry originates in a study of beta chain features in type 1 diabetes. Turning to the study itself: Patients shared similar age, gender and cell yields with healthy donors.

Reverse transcribing all isolated RNA meant expressed TCRB transcripts were sequenced. Clones were sequenced by immunoSEQ multiplex PCR, and TCRdb holds only the in-frame ones, with some missing. The profile covers about 200,000 clones, with roughly 10% appearing a single time and less than 1.5% taken by the ten largest. Averaging about 116 mL, one heparinised blood draw came from each individual donor. Study-level points and caveats: There was a moderate but significant shortening of TCRB CDR3s in all four CD4+ subsets of Type 1 diabetes patients.

This sequence originates from a man between 18 and 29 years old in good health. Sequenced material: central memory CD4+ T cells from blood.

The CDR3 sequence is CSVLDSKREQFF. CDR3 nucleotide sequence: TGCAGCGTTTTGGACTCCAAGAGGGAGCAGTTCTTC. V usage is TRBV29-1 and J usage is TRBJ2-1; D perhaps matches TRBD2 (5 bases). V lost 5 bases and J 10 bases, leaving 15 bases between the germline ends. The CDR3 is made up of 12 amino acids. Per the germline V gene, CDR1 is SQVTM and CDR2 is ANQGSEA.